The subject of this entry is one TCR beta chain. The antigen remains undetermined. These data originate in a study of a mutant IDH1 vaccine in newly diagnosed glioma. Study-wide context: Vaccination followed radiotherapy alone by 4-6 weeks, or accompanied temozolomide cycles.

CDR3 length: 14 residues. Trimming pared 0 bases from V and 5 bases from J, leaving 9 bases between. Germline lookup yields CDR1 SGHRS and CDR2 YFSETQ. Specified time point: week 11, during vaccination. Vaccination used 300 ug of mutant IDH1 20-mer peptide per dose, with topical imiquimod. The method was immunoSEQ multiplex PCR; TCRdb's version includes in-frame clones alone and lacks a portion of them. This table has about 32,000 clones, around 80% appearing once. The material sequenced was PBMCs, taken from a glioma patient whose treatment included an IDH1 peptide vaccine. The sequence was collected from a man under 40 with glioma. The chain is built from TRBV5-1 and TRBJ2-1, with D uncertain. The CDR3 loop reads CASSLGGDHNEQFF. The CDR3 nucleotides are TGCGCCAGCAGCTTGGGCGGAGATCACAATGAGCAGTTCTTC.